The 27 T cell receptor beta chains below come from one sample, sequenced in a study of blood T cells in healthy people across ages. Combining a sample-barcoded 5' primer with a J-beta primer mix, a second PCR ran for 7 to 11 cycles. TCRdb independently ran MiXCR on the 5' RACE reads; one entry per CDR3 protein. Of about 540,000 distinct CDR3 sequences in the sample, 24% are singletons; the top ten hold approximately 10%. This sample also belongs to another study, concerning T cells of mothers and their children.

Input material: blood. The receptors shown here come from a boy aged 10-17 years in good health.

This clonotype turned up a few times. Germline is not matched at one junction end, which may reflect a read error. The rearrangement uses TRBV11-2 and TRBJ2-5; 8 bases fit TRBD2. In germline, CDR1 is SGHAT, CDR2 FQNNGV. This CDR3 comprises 12 residues. CDR3 sequence reads: CASSLVAGGPFF. The DNA for the CDR3 is TGTGCCAGCAGCTTAGTGGCGGGGGGCCCGTTCTTC. Filled out from reference TRBV11-2 and TRBJ2-5, the complete variable domain reads EAGVAQSPRYKIIEKRQSVAFWCNPISGHATLYWYQQILGQGPKLLIQFQNNGVVDDSQLPKDRFSAERLKGVDSTLKIQPAKLEDSAVYLCASSLVAGGPFFGPGTRLLVL.

Note on this clonotype: This may come from a read error, since a much larger clone is one base off. This sequence joins TRBV13 and TRBJ2-5, with 8 bases lining up with TRBD2. This CDR3 has 14 residues. Germline CDR1 and CDR2: PRHDT and FYEKMQ (reference sequence). After removal of 3 bases from V and 5 bases from J, the junction contained 5 bases not matched to a gene. The CDR3 DNA is TGTGCCAGCAGCTTGACTAGCGACGCGGAGACCCAGTACTTC. Encoded protein: CASSLTSDAETQYF.

This clonotype has more than one count but fewer than ten. The chain combines TRBV28 with TRBJ1-1, with TRBD1 matching over 10 bases. V shed 8 bases and J 2 bases; nucleotides not matched to a gene: 11. CDR1 and CDR2 (germline): MDHEN, SYDVKM. The CDR3 is made up of 16 amino acids. The CDR3 DNA sequence: TGTGCCAGCCCCAAGAGACAGGGGGCACTCAACACTGAAGCTTTCTTT. Protein sequence: CASPKRQGALNTEAFF.

In nucleotides, the CDR3 is TGTGCCAGCAGTTACTGGACAGGGAACACTGAAGCTTTCTTT. Its translation: CASSYWTGNTEAFF. The J gene is TRBJ1-1, the V gene TRBV6-5; 7 bases map to TRBD1. CDR3 length: 14 amino acids. Germline V gives CDR1 MNHEY, CDR2 SVGAGI. Trimming cost V 1 base and J 1 base; bases outside gene matches: 0.

V and J are TRBV9 and TRBJ1-1; no reliable D call. Trimming took 1 base from V and 5 from J, leaving 15 bases between them. Germline V gives CDR1 SGDLS, CDR2 YYNGEE. This CDR3 has 15 amino acids. The CDR3: CASSVSGRDSTEAFF. CDR3 bases: TGTGCCAGCAGCGTAAGCGGCCGAGATAGTACTGAAGCTTTCTTT.

V usage is TRBV29-1 and J usage is TRBJ1-2; a weak D match, TRBD1 (5 bases). Trimming shortened V by 3 bases and J by 3 bases, and 11 bases separated the two germline ends. The CDR3 spans 13 residues. Germline lookup yields CDR1 SQVTM and CDR2 ANQGSEA. The CDR3 protein is CSVDSQGHYGYTF. CDR3 nucleotides: TGCAGCGTTGATTCTCAGGGACACTATGGCTACACCTTC.

This chain connects TRBV4-3 to TRBJ2-3; D remains ambiguous. The V and J ends lost 2 bases and 6 bases respectively, with 9 bases between them. The CDR3 consists of 13 residues. Germline CDR1 and CDR2: LGHNA and YSLEER. The CDR3 region is CASSQYRTDTQYF. The CDR3 DNA reads as TGCGCCAGCAGCCAATATAGAACCGATACGCAGTATTTT.

This clonotype was picked up many times. The chain joins TRBV7-7 to TRBJ1-1; D call uncertain. The CDR3 is 15 amino acids. Looked up from germline, CDR1 is SSHAT and CDR2 is FNYEAQ (reference sequence). The CDR3 loop is CVWAVREKMNTEAFF. The CDR3, as DNA: TGTGTGTGGGCGGTGAGGGAAAAGATGAACACTGAAGCTTTCTTT.

This clonotype came up a few times. The J gene is TRBJ2-5, the V gene TRBV18; perhaps D is TRBD1 or TRBD2 (5 bases each). The CDR3 extends over 18 amino acids. Germline V gene lookup returns CDR1 KGHSH and CDR2 LQKENI. With 5 bases removed from V and 0 bases from J, the gap between germline ends came to 22 bases. The DNA of the CDR3 is TGTGCCAGCTCATCAAAAGATTCGGGGCGCTTGTACCAAGAGACCCAGTACTTC. This gives the protein CASSSKDSGRLYQETQYF. Full variable domain (outside the CDR3, taken from reference TRBV18 and TRBJ2-5): NAGVMQNPRHLVRRRGQEARLRCSPMKGHSHVYWYRQLPEEGLKFMVYLQKENIIDESGMPKERFSAEFPKEGPSILRIQQVVRGDSAAYFCASSSKDSGRLYQETQYFGPGTRLLVL.

The chain has TRBV12-3 or TRBV12-4 and TRBJ2-3; 10 positions agree with TRBD1. J gave up 6 bases and V 3 bases, and 3 bases lay outside the gene matches. The CDR3 loop spans 14 amino acids. CDR3 sequence reads: CASSFRQGADTQYF. CDR3 sequence (DNA): TGTGCCAGCAGTTTTAGACAGGGGGCCGATACGCAGTATTTT.

The chain carries TRBV28 and TRBJ1-1; 7 bases align to TRBD1. Germline V CDR1 and CDR2: MDHEN, SYDVKM. V was clipped by 5 bases and J by 4 bases; unmatched bases: 7. The CDR3 runs to 14 residues. CDR3 nucleotides: TGTGCCAGCAGTACCAGGGGGGGGAGCACTGAAGCTTTCTTT. Translation: CASSTRGGSTEAFF.

The chain uses TRBV10-3 and TRBJ1-5; D gene ambiguous. V was cut by 2 bases and J by 9 bases, with 14 bases left in between. The CDR3 consists of 14 residues. Looked up from germline, CDR1 is ENHRY and CDR2 is SYGVKD. CDR3 DNA: TGTGCCATCAGTGAGGACGTCATAATGTGGCCCCAGCATTTT. It yields the protein CAISEDVIMWPQHF.

The rearrangement joins TRBV3-1 to TRBJ2-7, with 8 bases aligning to TRBD1. This CDR3 is 19 amino acids long. Trimming at V came to 3 bases and at J to 3 bases, leaving 19 bases not matched to a gene. Germline values: CDR1 LGHDT, CDR2 YNNKEL (reference sequence). CDR3 nucleotides: TGTGCCAGCAGCCATGGAAAGCCCCCGATTCAGGGGGCGGTCTACGAGCAGTACTTC. Amino acid sequence: CASSHGKPPIQGAVYEQYF.

This clonotype was detected only a few times. This chain links TRBV28 with TRBJ2-1, with 8 nucleotides matching TRBD1. CDR1 and CDR2 (germline): MDHEN, SYDVKM. The junction had 8 bases not matched to a gene; V was cut back by 8 bases and J by 5 bases. The length of the CDR3 is 14 residues. The CDR3: CASRQGQAHNEQFF. CDR3 DNA: TGTGCCAGCCGTCAGGGACAGGCCCACAATGAGCAGTTCTTC.

This clonotype occurred many times. This sequence joins TRBV28 and TRBJ2-5, with 14 nucleotides matching TRBD2. The CDR3 loop spans 18 amino acids. Germline assignment: CDR1 MDHEN and CDR2 SYDVKM. V dropped 6 bases and J dropped 7; count of bases not matched to a gene: 16. CDR3 bases: TGTGCCAGCAGAGAGCAGGGGACTAGCGGGAGACCGGGTCGGACCCAGTACTTC. It specifies CASREQGTSGRPGRTQYF. The full variable domain, in which reference TRBV28 and TRBJ2-5 provide the parts outside the CDR3, is DVKVTQSSRYLVKRTGEKVFLECVQDMDHENMFWYRQDPGLGLRLIYFSYDVKMKEKGDIPEGYSVSREKKERFSLILESASTNQTSMYLCASREQGTSGRPGRTQYFGPGTRLLVL.

This clonotype was seen only a few times. This rearrangement joins TRBV7-9 to TRBJ1-2; D call uncertain. Trimming shortened V by 5 bases and J by 13 bases, and 20 bases separated the two germline ends. The germline CDR1 and CDR2 sequences are SEHNR and FQNEAQ (reference sequence). The CDR3 extends over 13 amino acids. For the CDR3, the DNA is TGTGCCAGCAGCCACGGGAGGGTCCTGCTCTCCACCTTC. This gives the protein CASSHGRVLLSTF.

The count of this clonotype is one. V and J are TRBV3-1 and TRBJ1-1, with D perhaps matching TRBD1 (6 bases). With 1 base removed from V and 5 bases from J, the gap between germline ends came to 11 bases. The CDR3 loop spans 14 amino acids. Germline V gene lookup returns CDR1 LGHDT and CDR2 YNNKEL (reference sequence). CDR3 coding DNA: TGTGCCAGCAGCCAAGTGGGGGCGCGGACTGAAGCTTTCTTT. This encodes CASSQVGARTEAFF.

This clonotype was picked up a small number of times. This chain connects TRBV4-1 to TRBJ2-7; possibly TRBD2 for D (6 bases). The V end lost 1 base, the J end lost 5 bases, and 12 bases lay between the germline ends. Looked up from germline, CDR1 is MGHRA and CDR2 is YSYEKL. The CDR3 has 14 residues. CDR3 residues: CASSQAGTRDEQYF. The DNA of the CDR3 is TGCGCCAGCAGCCAAGCAGGGACTCGGGACGAGCAGTACTTC.

This clonotype has just a few counts. V usage is TRBV3-1 and J usage is TRBJ2-5; D is undetermined. The J call is in doubt because the DNA end fits TRBJ2-7 better. The CDR3 has 14 amino acids. Germline loops: CDR1 LGHDT, CDR2 YNNKEL (reference sequence). CDR3 loop: CASSQSLGTYEQYF. The CDR3 DNA sequence: TGTGCCAGCAGCCAATCGTTGGGGACCTACGAGCAGTACTTC.

This clonotype appeared once. The chain employs TRBV21-1 and TRBJ2-1; no check of the table's D call, TRBD2, against the DNA was made. The J call is uncertain, as TRBJ2-7 better fits the DNA end. TRBV21-1 is a pseudogene locus. The CDR3 covers 17 residues. The CDR3 DNA is TGTGCCAGCAGCAAAGTGGGAAAACTAGCGGGATATAACGAGCAGTACTTC. It yields the protein CASSKVGKLAGYNEQYF.

The rearrangement uses TRBV28 and TRBJ2-3, with D possibly matching TRBD2 (5 bases). Trimming stripped 4 bases from V and 1 base from J, with 12 bases between. In germline, CDR1 is MDHEN, CDR2 SYDVKM. This CDR3 is 15 amino acids long. CDR3 sequence reads: CASSYASRRTDTQYF. CDR3 DNA sequence: TGTGCCAGCAGTTATGCTAGCCGACGCACAGATACGCAGTATTTT.

As to this clonotype: Possible read error: a much larger clone is one base away. The V call is TRBV29-1, the J call TRBJ2-5; D is ambiguous. CDR1 and CDR2 (germline): SQVTM, ANQGSEA. The CDR3 runs 11 residues. In DNA, the CDR3 is TGCAGCGTTGGCAGTCAAGAGGCCCAGTACTTC. Its protein is CSVGSQEAQYF.

This clonotype was observed a few times. The chain is built from TRBV6-2 or TRBV6-3 and TRBJ2-7, with D possibly being TRBD2 (5 bases). V shed 10 bases and J shed 4 bases, with 17 bases lying between them. The V gene's germline CDR1 is MNHEY and CDR2 SVGEGT. The CDR3 is made up of 13 amino acids. CDR3 region: CATSGGLLYEQYF. The CDR3 DNA reads TGTGCCACCTCGGGCGGACTCTTATACGAGCAGTACTTC.

This chain joins TRBV7-9 and TRBJ2-5, with a possible D match to TRBD1 (6 bases). Germline V gene sequence: CDR1 SEHNR, CDR2 FQNEAQ (reference sequence). V lost 8 bases and J 4 bases, leaving 20 bases between the germline ends. There are 15 residues in the CDR3. CDR3 sequence reads: CASGLFQGTTETQYF. The CDR3 DNA reads as TGTGCCAGCGGGTTGTTCCAGGGGACCACAGAGACCCAGTACTTC.

The V and J genes are TRBV9 and TRBJ2-5; 9 bases agree with TRBD2. The CDR3 loop spans 15 amino acids. Germline CDR1 SGDLS, CDR2 YYNGEE. V dropped 1 base and J dropped 11; count of bases not matched to a gene: 12. As DNA, the CDR3 is TGTGCCAGCAGCGTAAGTGCGGGGGGGCCTAGTGAGCAGTACTTC. It specifies CASSVSAGGPSEQYF.

The table lists this clonotype with a few counts. The V and J genes are TRBV6-5 and TRBJ2-1, with TRBD1 matching 10 bases. V was clipped by 6 bases and J by 7 bases; unmatched bases: 6. Germline V CDR1 and CDR2: MNHEY, SVGAGI. The CDR3 has 14 residues. In DNA form, the CDR3 reads TGTGCCAGCAGCGCGGGACAGGGGTGGAATGAGCAGTTCTTC. Amino acids: CASSAGQGWNEQFF.

The chain carries TRBV10-3 and TRBJ2-7; D tentatively reads TRBD1 or TRBD2 (5 bases each). V lost 3 bases to trimming and J lost 4 bases, with 16 bases between them. The germline V gene has CDR1 ENHRY and CDR2 SYGVKD. CDR3 length equals 15 residues. The chain's CDR3 is CAISDAGTGLYEQYF. The CDR3 coding sequence is TGTGCCATCAGTGATGCCGGGACGGGCCTTTACGAGCAGTACTTC.